Sequencing of this TCR beta chain was carried out in a study of regulatory T cells in long-lasting Graves disease. A few counts support this clonotype. Antigen unknown. The V end was cut by 3 bases, the J end by 5 bases, with 14 bases between. From germline, CDR1 is MNHEY and CDR2 SVGAGI. This CDR3 comprises 14 residues. As to time point: persistent/refractory GD, antithyroid drugs over 5 years with positive TRAb. There was RNA extracted from PBMCs, and the TCR library was made from it. The study, taken as a whole, reports: Fewer public clonotypes were shared by new patients (around 960) than by persistent patients (roughly 2,500). Patients with persistent disease showed a bias toward TRBV28, TRBJ1-2 and TRBJ2-5.

HTBI primers from iRepertoire and Arm-PCR of CDR3 regions yielded the TCR beta libraries. From the multiplex PCR reads, TCRdb called clonotypes with MiXCR, one entry per CDR3 protein. The sample lists about 660,000 distinct CDR3 sequences; roughly 30% were seen once. The sample was peripheral blood mononuclear cells (PBMCs), taken when the disease was refractory, from a patient treated with antithyroid drugs. The origin of this receptor is a female donor with Graves disease. The J gene is TRBJ2-7, the V gene TRBV6-5, with D possibly matching TRBD2 (6 bases). CDR3 amino acids: CASSYLGGKDEQYF. CDR3 coding DNA: TGTGCCAGCAGTTATCTGGGGGGAAAAGACGAGCAGTACTTC.